This T cell receptor (beta chain) was retrieved from a study of beta chain features in type 1 diabetes. Overall study results and limits: In all four CD4+ subsets, TCRB CDR3 length was significantly, moderately reduced in type 1 diabetes.

For this clone: Its antigen is undetermined.

cDNA synthesis used the whole RNA isolate, giving expressed TCRB sequences. Method: immunoSEQ multiplex PCR; TCRdb's copy keeps in-frame clones and lacks some. The sample has about 280,000 clones, over 14% seen once. The specimen was naive CD4+ T cells from blood. This TCR came from a man between 18 and 35 years old with type 1 diabetes.

The DNA for the CDR3 is TGTGCCAGCAGCGCAGGACAGGGCGACGTGCATCAGCCCCAGCATTTT. Its protein product is CASSAGQGDVHQPQHF. The chain joins TRBV9 to TRBJ1-5; 8 nucleotides match TRBD1. The V gene's germline CDR1 is SGDLS and CDR2 YYNGEE. There are 16 residues in the CDR3. Losses at the gene ends were 3 bases for V and 5 bases for J; bases not matched to a gene: 10.